The rows below give T cell receptor beta chains drawn from one sample of a study of spatial heterogeneity in lung cancer. Via MiXCR, TCRdb re-called the 5' RACE reads, giving one row per CDR3 protein. This table holds more than 65,000 distinct CDR3 sequences, 10% to 15% found once. The material was PBMCs, obtained at surgery. These receptors all stem from a male donor with early-stage non-small cell lung cancer. CDR3s include the opening cysteine and the closing phenylalanine or tryptophan. Fields, in order: clone size, J gene, V gene, D gene, CDR3 protein, CDR3 DNA. A D gene is named only where the DNA matches it firmly. Rows may omit the clone size; those that give it use once, few, many or a size class.

clone size: few
J gene: TRBJ2-3
V gene: TRBV29-1
D gene: NA
CDR3 protein: CSVEPRPNPFPDTQYF
CDR3 DNA: TGCAGCGTTGAACCACGCCCGAATCCTTTCCCAGATACGCAGTATTTT

clone size: few
J gene: TRBJ2-5
V gene: TRBV5-1
D gene: TRBD1
CDR3 protein: CASSSNRGVRETQYF
CDR3 DNA: TGCGCCAGCAGCTCCAACAGGGGAGTTAGAGAGACCCAGTACTTC

clone size: few
J gene: TRBJ2-5
V gene: TRBV7-9
D gene: NA
CDR3 protein: CASSSPDGKETQYF
CDR3 DNA: TGTGCCAGCAGCTCTCCGGACGGAAAAGAGACCCAGTACTTC

clone size: many
J gene: TRBJ1-1
V gene: TRBV5-8
D gene: NA
CDR3 protein: CASSPRGGGGTEAFF
CDR3 DNA: TGTGCCAGCAGCCCCAGGGGTGGGGGGGGCACTGAAGCTTTCTTT

clone size: few
J gene: TRBJ2-5
V gene: TRBV20-1
D gene: TRBD1
CDR3 protein: CSASGTGQQETQYF
CDR3 DNA: TGCAGTGCTAGCGGCACGGGACAGCAAGAGACCCAGTACTTC

clone size: few
J gene: TRBJ1-1
V gene: TRBV12-3/TRBV12-4
D gene: TRBD1
CDR3 protein: CASSLGTGVWTEAFF
CDR3 DNA: TGTGCCAGCAGTCTCGGGACAGGGGTATGGACTGAAGCTTTCTTT

clone size: NA
J gene: TRBJ1-1
V gene: TRBV5-1
D gene: NA
CDR3 protein: CASSPNREMAEAFF
CDR3 DNA: TGCGCCAGCAGCCCCAACAGGGAAATGGCTGAAGCTTTCTTT

clone size: NA
J gene: TRBJ1-2
V gene: TRBV6-1
D gene: NA
CDR3 protein: CASNLDGYTF
CDR3 DNA: TGTGCCAGCAACCTAGACGGCTACACCTTC

clone size: once
J gene: TRBJ2-1
V gene: TRBV5-1
D gene: TRBD2
CDR3 protein: CASSFSGTSTTYNEQFF
CDR3 DNA: TGCGCCAGCAGCTTCTCGGGGACTAGCACCACATACAATGAGCAGTTCTTC

clone size: NA
J gene: TRBJ1-2
V gene: TRBV3-1
D gene: NA
CDR3 protein: CASSQPPWKSGYTF
CDR3 DNA: TGTGCCAGCAGCCAACCCCCTTGGAAATCTGGCTACACCTTC